The rows below give T cell receptor beta chains drawn from one sample of a study of T cell responses to AZD1222 COVID-19 vaccine. Data came from immunoSEQ multiplex PCR; TCRdb stores just in-frame clones and leaves some out. Of 85,000 to 110,000 clones listed, about 90% are singletons. Here the sequenced sample was peripheral blood, taken on day 0 of AZD1222 vaccination. These TCRs come from an adult in good health. Each CDR3 is given with its conserved first and last residue. The D gene is left open where the match is weak. Clone size is stated in some rows and not others, as once, few, many or a class when expanded.

clone_size: few
j_call: TRBJ2-1
v_call: TRBV6-2/TRBV6-3
d_call: TRBD1
cdr3_nt: TGTGCCAGCAGTTACTGGGGACAGGGGGCCGTTACTGAGCAGTTCTTC
cdr3_aa: CASSYWGQGAVTEQFF

clone_size: -
j_call: TRBJ1-2
v_call: TRBV27
d_call: TRBD1
cdr3_nt: TGTGCCAGCAGAAAGTGGCAGGGGGAGAATAACTATGGCTACACCTTC
cdr3_aa: CASRKWQGENNYGYTF

clone_size: -
j_call: TRBJ2-1
v_call: TRBV10-2
d_call: -
cdr3_nt: TGCGCCAGCAGTGTAAACAACAATGAGCAGTTCTTC
cdr3_aa: CASSVNNNEQFF

clone_size: -
j_call: TRBJ2-5
v_call: TRBV24-1
d_call: TRBD2
cdr3_nt: TGTGCCACCAGTGATCCGCCGGGGGACGGGGAGGGGCAAGAGACCCAGTACTTC
cdr3_aa: CATSDPPGDGEGQETQYF

clone_size: -
j_call: TRBJ1-6
v_call: TRBV10-3
d_call: -
cdr3_nt: TGTGCCATCAGTGAGCCGACTTCACCCCTCCACTTT
cdr3_aa: CAISEPTSPLHF

clone_size: -
j_call: TRBJ2-7
v_call: TRBV5-1
d_call: TRBD2
cdr3_nt: TGCGCCAGCAGCTTGGGGGGACTAGCGGGAGACCAGAACGAGCAGTACTTC
cdr3_aa: CASSLGGLAGDQNEQYF

clone_size: -
j_call: TRBJ1-2
v_call: TRBV7-2
d_call: -
cdr3_nt: TGTGCCAGCAGCTTAGTAGCGGACGCTAACTATGGCTACACCTTC
cdr3_aa: CASSLVADANYGYTF

clone_size: -
j_call: TRBJ2-5
v_call: TRBV7-9
d_call: -
cdr3_nt: TGTGCCAGCGTAACTGAGTCTGGGACCCAGTACTTC
cdr3_aa: CASVTESGTQYF

clone_size: -
j_call: TRBJ1-3
v_call: TRBV19
d_call: -
cdr3_nt: TGTGCCAGTACCTGGACGTTAACAGGAAACACCATATATTTT
cdr3_aa: CASTWTLTGNTIYF

clone_size: -
j_call: TRBJ1-2
v_call: TRBV5-1
d_call: TRBD1
cdr3_nt: TGCGCCAGCGGCGACAGGGGGCACAAAGCTAACTATGGCTACACCTTC
cdr3_aa: CASGDRGHKANYGYTF

clone_size: -
j_call: TRBJ1-3
v_call: TRBV19
d_call: -
cdr3_nt: TGTGCCAGTAAATTTCAGGGTGGAAATTTCCGCTCTGGAAACACCATATATTTT
cdr3_aa: CASKFQGGNFRSGNTIYF

clone_size: -
j_call: TRBJ2-7
v_call: TRBV19
d_call: -
cdr3_nt: TGTGCCAGTAGTATGCGAGAGTCTAATTCCTACGAGCAGTACTTC
cdr3_aa: CASSMRESNSYEQYF

clone_size: -
j_call: TRBJ1-2
v_call: TRBV7-6
d_call: -
cdr3_nt: TGTGCCAGCAGCTTAGGGGGCTATGGCTACACCTTC
cdr3_aa: CASSLGGYGYTF

clone_size: -
j_call: TRBJ2-7
v_call: TRBV28
d_call: -
cdr3_nt: TGTGCCAGCAGTCCCGAGACAGGCACTTCTTCCTACGAGCAGTACTTC
cdr3_aa: CASSPETGTSSYEQYF

clone_size: -
j_call: TRBJ2-7
v_call: TRBV5-1
d_call: -
cdr3_nt: TGCGCCAGCAGCAGTGTGGGGATGGACTTGAACGAGCAGTACTTC
cdr3_aa: CASSSVGMDLNEQYF